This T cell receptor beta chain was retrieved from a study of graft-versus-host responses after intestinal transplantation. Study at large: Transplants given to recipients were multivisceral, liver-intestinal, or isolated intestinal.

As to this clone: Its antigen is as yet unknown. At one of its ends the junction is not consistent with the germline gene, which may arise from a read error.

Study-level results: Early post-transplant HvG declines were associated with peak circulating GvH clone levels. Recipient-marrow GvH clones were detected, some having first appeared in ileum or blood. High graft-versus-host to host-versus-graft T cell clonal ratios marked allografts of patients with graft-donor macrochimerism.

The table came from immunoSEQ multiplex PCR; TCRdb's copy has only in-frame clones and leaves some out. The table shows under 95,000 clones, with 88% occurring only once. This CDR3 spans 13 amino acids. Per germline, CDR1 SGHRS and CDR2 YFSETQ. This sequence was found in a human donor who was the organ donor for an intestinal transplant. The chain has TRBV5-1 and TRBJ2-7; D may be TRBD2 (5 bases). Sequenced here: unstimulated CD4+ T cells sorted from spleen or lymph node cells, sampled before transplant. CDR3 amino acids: CASSLGSGYEQYF. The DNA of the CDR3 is TGCGCCAGCAGTTTGGGGAGTGGCTACGAGCAGTACTTC. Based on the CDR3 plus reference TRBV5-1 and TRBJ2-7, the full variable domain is KAGVTQTPRYLIKTRGQQVTLSCSPISGHRSVSWYQQTPGQGLQFLFEYFSETQRNKGNFPGRFSGRQFSNSRSEMNVSTLELGDSALYLCASSLGSGYEQYFGPGTRLTVT.